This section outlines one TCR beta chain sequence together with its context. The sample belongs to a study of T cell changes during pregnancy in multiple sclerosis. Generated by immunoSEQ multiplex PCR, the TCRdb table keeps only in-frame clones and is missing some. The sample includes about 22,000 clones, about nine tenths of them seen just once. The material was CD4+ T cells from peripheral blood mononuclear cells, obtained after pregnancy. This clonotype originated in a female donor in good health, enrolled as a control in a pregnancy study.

CDR3 in DNA: TGCGCCAGCAGCCAAGATGGCAGGGAGGGAGAGACCCAGTACTTC. Residues: CASSQDGREGETQYF. The chain has TRBV4-3 and TRBJ2-5; TRBD2 aligns across 7 bases. After removal of 0 bases from V and 4 bases from J, the junction contained 5 bases not matched to a gene. This CDR3 contains 15 residues. The germline V gene encodes CDR1 LGHNA and CDR2 YSLEER.